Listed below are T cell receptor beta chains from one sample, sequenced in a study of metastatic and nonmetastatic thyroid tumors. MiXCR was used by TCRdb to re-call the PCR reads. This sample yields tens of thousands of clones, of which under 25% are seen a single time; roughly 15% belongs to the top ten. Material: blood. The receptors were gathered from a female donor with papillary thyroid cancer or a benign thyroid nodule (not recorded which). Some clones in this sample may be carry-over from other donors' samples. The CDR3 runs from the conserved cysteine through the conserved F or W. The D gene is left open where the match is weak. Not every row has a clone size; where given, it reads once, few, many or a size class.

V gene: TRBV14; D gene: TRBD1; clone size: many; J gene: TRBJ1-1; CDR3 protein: CASSRQGGGEAFF; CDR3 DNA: TGTGCCAGCAGCCGTCAGGGGGGCGGGGAAGCTTTCTTT
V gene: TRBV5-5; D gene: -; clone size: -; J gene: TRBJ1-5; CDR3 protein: CASSLQGWDQPQHF; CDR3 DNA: TGTGCCAGCAGCCTTCAGGGTTGGGATCAGCCCCAGCATTTT
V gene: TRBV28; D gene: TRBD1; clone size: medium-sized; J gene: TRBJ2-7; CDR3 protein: CASSRQGTYEQYF; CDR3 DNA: TGTGCCAGCAGTCGACAGGGGACCTACGAGCAGTACTTC
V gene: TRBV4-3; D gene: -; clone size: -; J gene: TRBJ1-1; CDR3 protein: CASRDMNTEAFF; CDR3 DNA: TGCGCCAGCAGGGACATGAACACTGAAGCTTTCTTT
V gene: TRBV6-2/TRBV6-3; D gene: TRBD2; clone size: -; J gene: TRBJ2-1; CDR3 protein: CASSSSGDNEQFF; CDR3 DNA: TGTGCCAGCAGTTCTAGCGGAGACAATGAGCAGTTCTTC
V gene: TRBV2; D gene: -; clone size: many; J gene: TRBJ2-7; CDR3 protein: CASSERHGGEQYF; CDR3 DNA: TGTGCCAGCAGTGAAAGACACGGGGGTGAGCAGTACTTC
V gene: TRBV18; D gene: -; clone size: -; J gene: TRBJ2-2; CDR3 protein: CASSPGDTGELFF; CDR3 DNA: TGTGCCAGCTCACCAGGGGACACCGGGGAGCTGTTTTTT
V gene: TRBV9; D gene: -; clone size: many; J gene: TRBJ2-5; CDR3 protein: CASSKSEGRETQYF; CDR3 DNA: TGTGCCAGCTCAAAAAGCGAGGGGAGGGAGACCCAGTACTTC
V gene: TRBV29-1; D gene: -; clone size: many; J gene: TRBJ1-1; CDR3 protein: CSVEGGGGTEAFF; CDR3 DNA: TGCAGCGTTGAGGGCGGGGGTGGAACTGAAGCTTTCTTT
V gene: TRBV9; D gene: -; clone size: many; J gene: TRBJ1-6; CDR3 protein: CASSVTSEGGSPLHF; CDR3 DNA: TGTGCCAGCAGCGTAACCTCGGAGGGAGGCTCACCCCTCCACTTT
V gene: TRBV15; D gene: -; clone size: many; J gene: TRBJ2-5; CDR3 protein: CATSEVSQETQYF; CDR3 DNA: TGTGCCACCAGCGAGGTATCTCAAGAGACCCAGTACTTC
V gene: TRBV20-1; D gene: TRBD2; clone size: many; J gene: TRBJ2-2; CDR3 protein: CSARDPGLGSNTGELFF; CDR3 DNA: TGCAGTGCTAGAGATCCTGGACTAGGTTCGAACACCGGGGAGCTGTTTTTT
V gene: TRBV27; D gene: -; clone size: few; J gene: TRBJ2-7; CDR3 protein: CASSLFGRNEQYF; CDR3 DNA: TGTGCCAGCAGTTTATTCGGCAGGAACGAGCAGTACTTC
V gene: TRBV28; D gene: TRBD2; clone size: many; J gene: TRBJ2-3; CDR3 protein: CASSFRSGRADTQYF; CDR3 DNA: TGTGCCAGCAGTTTCCGTAGCGGGAGAGCAGATACGCAGTATTTT
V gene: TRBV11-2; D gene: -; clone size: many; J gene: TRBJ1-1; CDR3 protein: CASSLGRAFF; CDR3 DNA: TGTGCCAGCAGCTTAGGGCGGGCTTTCTTT
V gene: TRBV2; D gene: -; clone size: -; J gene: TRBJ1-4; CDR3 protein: CASSGPSSIYEKLFF; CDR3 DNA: TGTGCCAGCAGTGGCCCCAGTTCAATTTATGAAAAACTGTTTTTT
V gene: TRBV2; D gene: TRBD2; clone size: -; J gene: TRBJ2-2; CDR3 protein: CASSQGSGLANTGELFF; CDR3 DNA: TGTGCCAGCAGCCAAGGTTCGGGACTAGCGAACACCGGGGAGCTGTTTTTT
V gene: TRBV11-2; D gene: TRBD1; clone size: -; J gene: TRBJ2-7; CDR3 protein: CASSRNRRDRTYYEQYF; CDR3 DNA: TGTGCCAGCAGCCGAAACCGCCGGGACAGGACCTACTACGAGCAGTACTTC
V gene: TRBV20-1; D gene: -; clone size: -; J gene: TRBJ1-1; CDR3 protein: CSARDPRRGGSTEAFF; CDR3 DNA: TGCAGTGCTAGAGACCCACGTAGGGGTGGTAGCACTGAAGCTTTCTTT
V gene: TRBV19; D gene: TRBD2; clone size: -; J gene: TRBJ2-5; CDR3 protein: CASSRGLAGERQETKYF; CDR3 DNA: TGTGCCAGTAGTAGGGGACTAGCGGGAGAACGACAAGAGACCAAGTACTTC
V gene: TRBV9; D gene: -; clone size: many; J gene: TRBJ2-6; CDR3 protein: CASSAYSGANVLTF; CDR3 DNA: TGTGCCAGCAGCGCGTACTCTGGGGCCAACGTCCTGACTTTC
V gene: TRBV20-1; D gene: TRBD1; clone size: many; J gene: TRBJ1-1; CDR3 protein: CSAIPGQGWNTEAFF; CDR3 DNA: TGCAGTGCTATTCCGGGACAGGGTTGGAACACTGAAGCTTTCTTT
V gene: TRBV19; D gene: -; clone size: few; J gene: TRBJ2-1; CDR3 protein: CASRVFSFEQFF; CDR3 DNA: TGTGCCAGTAGAGTCTTTAGCTTTGAGCAGTTCTTC
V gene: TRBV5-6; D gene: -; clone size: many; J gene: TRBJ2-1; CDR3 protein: CASSHRVRRISYNEQFF; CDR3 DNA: TGTGCCAGCAGCCACAGGGTGAGAAGGATTTCCTACAATGAGCAGTTCTTC
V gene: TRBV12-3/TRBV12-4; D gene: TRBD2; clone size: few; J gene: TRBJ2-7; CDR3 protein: CASSLVIQRDLNYEQYF; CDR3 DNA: TGTGCCAGCAGTTTAGTCATCCAGCGGGATTTGAACTACGAGCAGTACTTC
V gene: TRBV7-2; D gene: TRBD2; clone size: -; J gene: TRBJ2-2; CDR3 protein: CASSLDGGAHRELFF; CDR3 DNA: TGTGCCAGCAGCTTAGACGGGGGGGCTCACCGGGAGCTGTTTTTT
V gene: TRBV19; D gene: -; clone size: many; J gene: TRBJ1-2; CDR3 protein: CASSMEGIGYGYTF; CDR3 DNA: TGTGCCAGTAGTATGGAGGGAATTGGCTATGGCTACACCTTC
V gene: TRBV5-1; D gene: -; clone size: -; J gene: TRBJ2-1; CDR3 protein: CASSDRTNNEQFF; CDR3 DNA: TGCGCCAGCAGCGATCGGACAAACAATGAGCAGTTCTTC
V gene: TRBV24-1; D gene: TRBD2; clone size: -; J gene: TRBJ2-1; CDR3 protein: CATTNEVGGGYNEQFF; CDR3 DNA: TGTGCCACCACAAATGAAGTCGGCGGGGGTTACAATGAGCAGTTCTTC
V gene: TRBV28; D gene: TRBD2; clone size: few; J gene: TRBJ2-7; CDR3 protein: CANISGAGVYEQYF; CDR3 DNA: TGTGCCAACATTTCAGGAGCGGGAGTCTATGAGCAGTACTTC
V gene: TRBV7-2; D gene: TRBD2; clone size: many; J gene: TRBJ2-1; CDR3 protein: CASSSGTSGTLSYNEQFF; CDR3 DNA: TGTGCCAGCAGCTCCGGGACTAGCGGGACGCTCTCCTACAATGAGCAGTTCTTC
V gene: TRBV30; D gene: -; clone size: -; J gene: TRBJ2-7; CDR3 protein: CAWSSRDVREQYF; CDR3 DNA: TGTGCCTGGAGTTCCCGGGACGTTCGCGAGCAGTACTTC
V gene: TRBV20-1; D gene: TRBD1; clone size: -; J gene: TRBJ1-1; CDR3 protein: CSAGQGAGNEDFF; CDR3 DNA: TGCAGTGCTGGACAGGGGGCCGGAAATGAAGATTTCTTT
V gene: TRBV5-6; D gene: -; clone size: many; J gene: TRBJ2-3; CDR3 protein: CASSFNRDPDTQYF; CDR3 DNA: TGTGCCAGCAGCTTTAACAGGGATCCAGATACGCAGTATTTT